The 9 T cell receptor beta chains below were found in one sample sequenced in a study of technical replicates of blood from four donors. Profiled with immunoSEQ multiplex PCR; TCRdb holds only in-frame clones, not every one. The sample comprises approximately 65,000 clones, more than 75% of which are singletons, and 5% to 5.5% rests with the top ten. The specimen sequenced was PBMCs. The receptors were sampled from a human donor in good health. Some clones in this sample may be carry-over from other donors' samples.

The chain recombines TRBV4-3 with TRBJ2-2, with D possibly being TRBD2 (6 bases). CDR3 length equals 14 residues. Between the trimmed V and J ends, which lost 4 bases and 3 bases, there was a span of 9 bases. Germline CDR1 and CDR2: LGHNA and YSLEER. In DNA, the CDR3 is TGCGCCAGCAGCCGCCCGGGAGACACCGGGGAGCTGTTTTTT. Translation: CASSRPGDTGELFF.

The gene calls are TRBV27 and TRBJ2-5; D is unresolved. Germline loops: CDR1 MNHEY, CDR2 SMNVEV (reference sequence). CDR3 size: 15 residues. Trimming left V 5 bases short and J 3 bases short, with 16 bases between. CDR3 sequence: CASSTLLSAEETQYF. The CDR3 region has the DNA TGTGCCAGCAGTACCCTTCTCAGCGCCGAAGAGACCCAGTACTTC.

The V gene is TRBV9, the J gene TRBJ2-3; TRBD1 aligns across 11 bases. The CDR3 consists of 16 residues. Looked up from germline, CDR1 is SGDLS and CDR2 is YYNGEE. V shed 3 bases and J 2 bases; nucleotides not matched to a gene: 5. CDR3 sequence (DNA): TGTGCCAGCAGCGGAACAGGACAGGGGGCCACAGATACGCAGTATTTT. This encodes CASSGTGQGATDTQYF.

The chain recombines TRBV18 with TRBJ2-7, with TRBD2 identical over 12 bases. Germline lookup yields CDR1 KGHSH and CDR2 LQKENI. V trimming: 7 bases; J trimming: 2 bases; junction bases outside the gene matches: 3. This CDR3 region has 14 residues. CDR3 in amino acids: CASWGTSGPYEQYF. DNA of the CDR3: TGTGCCAGCTGGGGGACTAGCGGGCCCTACGAGCAGTACTTC.

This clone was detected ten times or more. The CDR3 DNA reads TGCGCCAGCAGCCAGCTCCCCACATTCTACAATGAGCAGTTCTTC. As protein: CASSQLPTFYNEQFF. The genes are TRBV4-1 and TRBJ2-1; D not certain. Per the germline V gene, CDR1 is MGHRA and CDR2 is YSYEKL. V was shortened by 3 bases and J by 3 bases, with 12 bases between the two germline ends. The CDR3 is 15 residues long.

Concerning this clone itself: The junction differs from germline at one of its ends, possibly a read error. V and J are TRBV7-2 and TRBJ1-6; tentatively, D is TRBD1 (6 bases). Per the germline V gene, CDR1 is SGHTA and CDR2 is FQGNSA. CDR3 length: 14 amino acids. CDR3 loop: CASRLGGPNSPLHF. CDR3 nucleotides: TGTGCCAGCAGGTTAGGGGGGCCCAATTCACCCCTCCACTTT.

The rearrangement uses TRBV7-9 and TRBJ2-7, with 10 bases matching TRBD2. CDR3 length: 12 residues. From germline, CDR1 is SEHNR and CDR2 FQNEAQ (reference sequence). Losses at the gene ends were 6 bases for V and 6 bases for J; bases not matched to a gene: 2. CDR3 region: CASRGLAPEQYF. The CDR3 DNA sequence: TGTGCCAGCAGGGGACTAGCGCCCGAGCAGTACTTC.

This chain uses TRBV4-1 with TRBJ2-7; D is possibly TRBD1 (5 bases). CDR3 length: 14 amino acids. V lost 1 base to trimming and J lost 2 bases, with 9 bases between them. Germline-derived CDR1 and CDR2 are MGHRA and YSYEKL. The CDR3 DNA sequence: TGCGCCAGCAGCCAAGCAACGACAGCCTACGAGCAGTACTTC. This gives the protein CASSQATTAYEQYF.

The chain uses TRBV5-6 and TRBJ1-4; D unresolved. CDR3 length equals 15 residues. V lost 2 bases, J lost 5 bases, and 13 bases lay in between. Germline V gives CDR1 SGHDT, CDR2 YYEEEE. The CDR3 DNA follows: TGTGCCAGCAGCTTTGGAAATAGCCTCAATGAAAAACTGTTTTTT. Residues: CASSFGNSLNEKLFF.